The TCR beta chain under discussion was sequenced for a study of vaccination and CD4 T cells after COVID-19. As for the study in general: The stimulus for the cells was overlapping spike peptides derived from SARS-CoV-2, HCoV-NL63, HCoV-OC43 and HCoV-229E.

Sequenced with the Oncomine TCR Beta short-read assay was DNA taken from cultured CD4+ T cells. TCRdb passed the PCR reads through MiXCR, listing each CDR3 protein once. The table records about 15,000 distinct CDR3 sequences, roughly 50% of them present only once. Documented treatment: 10-day PBMC culture with coronavirus spike peptide pools or control peptides (ViraFEST assay). Fresh replacement IL-2 medium substituted for half the medium on days 3 and 7. Study-wide results and caveats: Relatively small numbers of convalescent patients were studied, with no early post-infection timepoints included.

With regard to this clonotype: Its antigen is undetermined.

The sequenced sample was CD4+ T cells from blood, cultured in vitro. This receptor was obtained from a human donor who had recovered from COVID-19.

CDR3 amino acids: CSASRRDFYSNQPQHF. CDR3 bases: TGCAGTGCTAGCCGCCGGGACTTCTATAGCAATCAGCCCCAGCATTTT. J is TRBJ1-5 and V is TRBV20-1; D might be TRBD1 (5 bases). Trimming removed 3 bases at V and 0 bases at J, with 15 bases between. The CDR3 runs to 16 residues. Germline CDR1 and CDR2: DFQATT and SNEGSKA (reference sequence).